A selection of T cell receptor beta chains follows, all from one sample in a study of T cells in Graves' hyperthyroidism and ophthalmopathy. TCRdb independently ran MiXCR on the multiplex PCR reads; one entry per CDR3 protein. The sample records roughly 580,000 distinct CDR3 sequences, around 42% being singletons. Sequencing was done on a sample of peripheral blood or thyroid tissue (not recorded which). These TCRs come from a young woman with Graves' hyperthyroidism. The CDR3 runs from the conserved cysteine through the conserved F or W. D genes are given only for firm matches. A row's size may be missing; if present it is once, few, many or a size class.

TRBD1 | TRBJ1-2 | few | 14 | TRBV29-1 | CSVQTGTDNYGYTF | TGCAGCGTTCAGACAGGGACAGATAACTATGGCTACACCTTC
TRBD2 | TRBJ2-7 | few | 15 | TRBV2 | CASSQTSGSRDEQYF | TGCGCCAGCAGCCAAACTAGCGGGAGTAGGGACGAGCAGTACTTC
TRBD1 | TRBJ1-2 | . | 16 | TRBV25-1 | CAGSVRGGGGAYGYTF | TGTGCCGGCAGTGTTCGAGGGGGCGGGGGCGCCTATGGCTACACCTTC
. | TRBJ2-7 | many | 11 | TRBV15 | CATSTTGDQYF | TGTGCCACCAGCACTACGGGAGACCAGTACTTC
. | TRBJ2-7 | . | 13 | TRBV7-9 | CASSPGPQDEQYF | TGTGCCAGCAGCCCGGGACCCCAGGACGAGCAGTACTTC
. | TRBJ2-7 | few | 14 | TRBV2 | CASSPLGPGYEQYF | TGTGCCAGCTCACCACTAGGACCGGGCTACGAGCAGTACTTC
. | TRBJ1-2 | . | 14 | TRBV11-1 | CASSLTPLNYGYTF | TGTGCCAGCAGCTTAACTCCCTTAAACTATGGCTACACCTTC
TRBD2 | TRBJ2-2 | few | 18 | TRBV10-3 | CASRTARLAGGRTGELFF | TGTGCCAGCAGAACGGCCCGACTAGCGGGAGGGCGAACCGGGGAGCTGTTTTTT
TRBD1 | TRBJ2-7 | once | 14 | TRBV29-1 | CSAVGDSDTYEQYF | TGCAGCGCCGTGGGGGACAGTGACACCTACGAGCAGTACTTC
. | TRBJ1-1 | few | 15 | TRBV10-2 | CASRDLRALGTEAFF | TGCGCCAGCAGGGATCTGCGGGCGCTGGGCACTGAAGCTTTCTTT
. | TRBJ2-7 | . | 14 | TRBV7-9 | CASSQSAGPYEQYF | TGTGCCAGCAGCCAATCGGCAGGTCCGTACGAGCAGTACTTC
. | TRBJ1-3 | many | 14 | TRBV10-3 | CAAEADRPGNTIYF | TGTGCCGCTGAAGCGGATAGGCCTGGAAACACCATATATTTT
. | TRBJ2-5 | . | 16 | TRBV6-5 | CASSYGGVARVETQYF | TGTGCCAGCAGTTACGGGGGAGTGGCGAGAGTAGAGACCCAGTACTTC
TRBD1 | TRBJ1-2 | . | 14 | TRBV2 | CASSDPAGQGGYTF | TGTGCCAGCAGTGATCCGGCCGGACAGGGAGGCTACACCTTC
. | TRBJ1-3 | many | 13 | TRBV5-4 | CASSPAFGDTIYF | TGTGCCAGCAGCCCGGCCTTCGGGGACACCATATATTTT
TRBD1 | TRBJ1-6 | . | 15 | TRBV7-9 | CASSFPRGNNSPLHF | TGTGCCAGCAGCTTTCCCAGGGGGAATAATTCACCCCTCCACTTT